Included here is one T cell receptor (beta chain) sequence, with context. Its antigen is not known. The use of a sample-barcoded 5' primer and a J-beta primer mix characterized a second PCR of about 7 to 12 cycles. A minimum of 3 million CDR3-containing paired-end reads was obtained for each sample. A single record per CDR3 protein comes from TCRdb applying MiXCR to the 5' RACE reads. Of 850,000 to 1,000,000 distinct CDR3 sequences listed, about 44% are singletons. This record comes from a study of blood T cells in healthy people across ages. Study findings and constraints: The diversity estimates, figures obtained from one million T cells, were considered underestimates. A strong correlation was found between TCR beta diversity and the percentage of naive T cells. Roughly linearly, TCR beta diversity per million T cells fell as age increased.

The CDR3 is 13 residues long. The V gene's germline CDR1 is MNHEY and CDR2 SVGAGI. V shed 2 bases and J shed 8 bases, with 12 bases lying between them. V is TRBV6-5 and J is TRBJ1-2; D might be TRBD1 (5 bases). The material sequenced was blood. The clonotype was recovered from a man aged 30-40 years in good health. The CDR3 bases are TGTGCCAGCAGTTACAGGACAAAAACGGGCTACACCTTC. Its protein product is CASSYRTKTGYTF.